This record looks at one TCR beta chain sequence and its context. Its antigen is unidentified. The record originates from a study of T cells in localized non-small cell lung cancer. Study-level points and caveats: There was higher T cell clonality in uninvolved adjacent lung than in tumor, and it was highest there. In adjacent lung appeared a median around 56 of the top 100 tumor clones. Longer survival (overall) was linked to higher T cell density in blood.

Trimming shortened V by 5 bases and J by 6 bases, and 13 bases separated the two germline ends. Germline assignment: CDR1 MNHNS and CDR2 SASEGT. This CDR3 contains 13 residues. Clones were read by immunoSEQ multiplex PCR, and TCRdb kept only the in-frame ones, dropping some. Here the sample spans tens of thousands of clones, approximately 81% being singletons. The specimen comprised peripheral blood, sampled before any cancer treatment. This receptor was identified in a male donor at least 60 years old with stage II squamous cell lung carcinoma. The V gene is TRBV6-1, the J gene TRBJ1-2, with D unresolved. In DNA, the CDR3 is TGTGCCAGCAGTTATTCACGTACAGATGGCTACACCTTC. Translating gives CASSYSRTDGYTF.